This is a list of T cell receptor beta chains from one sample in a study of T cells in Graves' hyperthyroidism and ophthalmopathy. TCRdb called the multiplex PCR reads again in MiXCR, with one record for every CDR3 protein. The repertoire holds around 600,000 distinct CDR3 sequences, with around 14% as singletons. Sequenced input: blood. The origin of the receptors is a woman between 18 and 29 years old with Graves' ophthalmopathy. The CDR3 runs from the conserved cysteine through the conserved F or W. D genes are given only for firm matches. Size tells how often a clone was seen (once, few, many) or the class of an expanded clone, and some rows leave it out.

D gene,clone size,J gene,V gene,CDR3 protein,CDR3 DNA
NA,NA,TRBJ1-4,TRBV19,CASSGHDDGGREKLFF,TGTGCCAGTAGTGGACATGATGACGGTGGTAGAGAAAAACTGTTTTTT
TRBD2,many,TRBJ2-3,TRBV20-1,CSARGEREYVTDTQYF,TGCAGTGCCCGGGGTGAGCGGGAGTACGTCACAGATACGCAGTATTTT
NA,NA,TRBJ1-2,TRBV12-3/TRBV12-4,CASSSFGGYTF,TGTGCCAGCAGTTCCTTCGGAGGCTACACCTTC
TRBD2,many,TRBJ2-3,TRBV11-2,CASRFLAGGLDVPTDTQYF,TGTGCCAGCAGGTTCCTAGCGGGAGGGCTCGACGTTCCCACAGATACGCAGTATTTT
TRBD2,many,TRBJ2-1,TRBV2,CASRDLLIGSGRANNEQFF,TGTGCCAGCAGAGACCTCCTAATCGGAAGCGGGAGGGCTAACAATGAGCAGTTCTTC
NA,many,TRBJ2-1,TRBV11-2,CASSLGADGASYNEQFF,TGTGCCAGCAGCTTAGGGGCTGACGGGGCCTCCTACAATGAGCAGTTCTTC
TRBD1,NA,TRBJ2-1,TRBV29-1,CSVEDDRAAGEQFF,TGCAGCGTTGAAGACGACAGGGCTGCGGGTGAGCAGTTCTTC
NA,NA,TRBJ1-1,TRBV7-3,CASSPQGRSEAFF,TGTGCCAGCAGCCCTCAGGGGCGGTCTGAAGCTTTCTTT
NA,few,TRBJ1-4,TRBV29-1,CSVASGSGGEKLFF,TGCAGCGTTGCTTCAGGGTCGGGGGGTGAAAAACTGTTTTTT
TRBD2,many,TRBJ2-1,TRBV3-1,CASSPSGGTYTEQFF,TGTGCCAGCAGCCCCTCGGGGGGGACCTACACTGAGCAGTTCTTC
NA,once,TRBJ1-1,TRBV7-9,CASRPGHPEQIEVFF,TGTGCCAGCAGGCCGGGACATCCCGAACAGATTGAAGTTTTCTTT
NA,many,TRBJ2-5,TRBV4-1,CASSQNRAVQETQYF,TGCGCCAGCAGCCAAAACAGGGCCGTTCAAGAGACCCAGTACTTC
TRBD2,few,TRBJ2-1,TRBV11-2,CASSLGGGLLNEQFF,TGTGCCAGCAGCCTCGGGGGGGGGCTTTTGAATGAGCAGTTCTTC
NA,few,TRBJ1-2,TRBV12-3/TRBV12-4,CASSLGSGAGLKRIVEGYTF,TGTGCCAGCAGTCTGGGATCGGGAGCTGGGTTAAAGAGAATTGTAGAGGGCTACACCTTC
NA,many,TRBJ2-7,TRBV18,CASSPRGGKSYEQYF,TGTGCCAGCTCACCAAGGGGGGGAAAGTCCTACGAGCAGTACTTC
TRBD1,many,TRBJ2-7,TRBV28,CASSQRTGPYEQYF,TGTGCCAGCAGCCAAAGGACAGGGCCCTACGAGCAGTACTTC
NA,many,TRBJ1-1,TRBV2,CASSDLDFSAFF,TGTGCCAGCAGTGATCTTGACTTTTCAGCTTTCTTT
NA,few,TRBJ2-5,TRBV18,CASSPLPGPYQETQYF,TGTGCCAGCTCACCATTGCCGGGGCCATACCAAGAGACCCAGTACTTC
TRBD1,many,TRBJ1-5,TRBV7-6,CASSPWDRVKNQPQHF,TGTGCCAGCAGCCCATGGGACAGGGTGAAGAATCAGCCCCAGCATTTT
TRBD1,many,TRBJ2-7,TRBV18,CASSPKPGQGYEQYF,TGTGCCAGCTCACCGAAACCGGGACAGGGGTACGAGCAGTACTTC
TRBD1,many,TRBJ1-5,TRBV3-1,CASSRGTGREPNQPQHF,TGTGCCAGCAGTCGTGGGACAGGGAGGGAGCCTAATCAGCCCCAGCATTTT
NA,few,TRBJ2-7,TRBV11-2,CANSLGGTVTYEQYF,TGTGCCAACAGCTTAGGAGGGACAGTGACCTACGAGCAGTACTTC
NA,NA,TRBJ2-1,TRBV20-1,CSAVAHGGVSGNEQFF,TGCAGTGCCGTCGCCCATGGGGGAGTTTCGGGGAATGAGCAGTTCTTC
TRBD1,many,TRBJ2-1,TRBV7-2,CASSLRQGVVDEQFF,TGTGCCAGCAGCTTAAGACAGGGAGTAGTAGATGAGCAGTTCTTC
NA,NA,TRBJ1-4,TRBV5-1,CASSFGAGDEKLFF,TGCGCCAGCAGCTTCGGGGCGGGGGATGAAAAACTGTTTTTT
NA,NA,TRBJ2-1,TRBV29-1,CSVGPRTAYEQFF,TGCAGCGTTGGCCCCCGGACAGCCTACGAGCAGTTCTTC
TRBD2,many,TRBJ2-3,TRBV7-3,CASSSRGVLADTQYF,TGTGCCAGCAGCTCTCGGGGGGTATTGGCAGATACGCAGTATTTT
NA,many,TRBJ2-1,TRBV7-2,CASSFAGGTYNEQFF,TGTGCCAGCAGCTTTGCCGGGGGAACCTACAATGAGCAGTTCTTC